This entry is about one TCR beta chain. The antigen is unknown. This sample stems from a study of T cells after yellow fever vaccination. Whole-study findings and limits: Subsequent booster samples again held most clones from primary vaccination (approximately 95% CD4, 85% to 90% CD8). Peaking on day 5 versus 15, the secondary response was faster but weaker. A small proportion of clonotypes was detected in both the CD4 and CD8 compartments.

Per the germline V gene, CDR1 is SEHNR and CDR2 is FQNEAQ (reference sequence). The length of the CDR3 is 14 residues. Trimming took off 5 bases at V and 3 bases at J, with 14 bases between the two ends. The 5'RACE template-switching step produced TCR cDNA and added a universal primer site and UMIs. One entry per CDR3 protein, called by TCRdb with MiXCR from the 5' RACE reads. The sample yields some 390,000 distinct CDR3 sequences, approximately 19% seen once. The starting material was PBMCs, obtained before the yellow fever booster vaccination. V is TRBV7-9 and J is TRBJ2-7; D remains ambiguous. This receptor was taken from a man aged 18 to 29 who received the YFV17D yellow fever vaccine. This CDR3 is CASSPNAGFYEQYV. CDR3 DNA sequence: TGTGCCAGCAGCCCTAACGCCGGGTTCTACGAGCAGTACGTC.